The 21 T cell receptor beta chains presented below share a single source sample, sequenced in a study of glioma-infiltrating T cells after dendritic cell vaccination. The repertoire was sequenced with immunoSEQ multiplex PCR; TCRdb's copy has only in-frame clones and lacks some. The data hold approximately 48,000 clones, with approximately 91% observed a single time. This sample's time point: after dendritic cell vaccination, including at tumor progression/relapse. Material: blood, obtained after dendritic cell vaccination. All receptors come from a human donor with glioblastoma.

The chain has TRBV19 and TRBJ1-2; D is undetermined. CDR1 is LNHDA, CDR2 SQIVND, per germline (reference sequence). The CDR3 spans 11 residues. Trimming took 7 bases from V and 3 from J, leaving 6 bases between them. The CDR3 loop is CASTSHYGYTF. The CDR3 DNA is TGTGCCAGTACTTCCCACTATGGCTACACCTTC.

V gene TRBV9 combines with J gene TRBJ2-6; D is unclear. Trimming shortened V by 1 base and J by 4 bases, and 15 bases separated the two germline ends. The length of the CDR3 is 17 residues. The germline V gene has CDR1 SGDLS and CDR2 YYNGEE. CDR3 amino acids: CASSVPRVSAGANVLTF. The CDR3 DNA reads TGTGCCAGCAGCGTACCTCGGGTGAGCGCAGGGGCCAACGTCCTGACTTTC. The entire variable domain, with the rest obtained from reference TRBV9 and TRBJ2-6, is as follows: DSGVTQTPKHLITATGQRVTLRCSPRSGDLSVYWYQQSLDQGLQFLIQYYNGEERAKGNILERFSAQQFPDLHSELNLSSLELGDSALYFCASSVPRVSAGANVLTFGAGSRLTVL.

The chain joins TRBV6-5 to TRBJ2-3, with a tentative D call TRBD2 (6 bases). Germline loops: CDR1 MNHEY, CDR2 SVGAGI. The CDR3 is made up of 15 amino acids. V was pared by 7 bases and J by 0 bases, with 14 bases between. The CDR3, as DNA: TGTGCCAGCACCCCAACCGGGGGAAGCACAGATACGCAGTATTTT. It yields the protein CASTPTGGSTDTQYF.

V is TRBV5-1 and J is TRBJ1-1, with D perhaps matching TRBD1 (5 bases). Germline V gene data show CDR1 as SGHRS and CDR2 as YFSETQ. V dropped 2 bases and J dropped 3 bases, with 17 bases sitting between them. The CDR3 is 16 residues long. The CDR3 region is CASSFTGEGLDTEAFF. The CDR3 DNA follows: TGCGCCAGCAGCTTTACGGGGGAGGGTTTGGACACTGAAGCTTTCTTT.

The V and J genes are TRBV7-9 and TRBJ1-1; D call uncertain. Trimming stripped 3 bases from V and 1 base from J, with 9 bases between. CDR1 is SEHNR, CDR2 FQNEAQ, per germline (reference sequence). This CDR3 has 14 amino acids. CDR3 sequence (DNA): TGTGCCAGCAGCTTTTTGGAGCGGAACACTGAAGCTTTCTTT. Translation gives CASSFLERNTEAFF.

This chain links TRBV2 with TRBJ2-7, with 10 bases aligning to TRBD2. From germline, CDR1 is SNHLY and CDR2 FYNNEI. Trimming cost V 7 bases and J 6 bases; bases outside gene matches: 6. This CDR3 is 13 amino acids long. The CDR3 loop reads CASTSGSSGEQYF. CDR3 DNA sequence: TGTGCCAGCACTAGCGGGAGTTCGGGCGAGCAGTACTTC.

This chain uses TRBV19 with TRBJ1-2; 7 bases match TRBD1. The V gene end was trimmed by 6 bases and the J gene end by 4 bases; junction bases not matched to a gene: 8. Germline lookup yields CDR1 LNHDA and CDR2 SQIVND (reference sequence). The CDR3 is made up of 14 amino acids. The CDR3 loop is CASSQTGYGYGYTF. The CDR3 bases are TGTGCCAGTAGCCAGACAGGGTATGGCTATGGCTACACCTTC.

The chain combines TRBV4-2 with TRBJ2-3; TRBD2 matches at 7 bases. This CDR3 spans 15 amino acids. The trim removed 1 base at V and 5 bases at J, leaving 6 bases unmatched. Germline values: CDR1 LGHNA, CDR2 YNFKEQ. The CDR3 DNA follows: TGTGCCAGCAGCCAAGGAGGGCGGGAGTTAGATACGCAGTATTTT. Translation gives CASSQGGRELDTQYF.

CDR3 in DNA: TGTGCCAGCACTACATCTTGGCAGGTCGGTCAGCCCCAGCATTTT. Translation gives CASTTSWQVGQPQHF. The chain recombines TRBV28 with TRBJ1-5; D gene unclear. CDR3 size: 15 residues. Trimming shortened V by 7 bases and J by 6 bases, and 19 bases separated the two germline ends. Per germline, CDR1 MDHEN and CDR2 SYDVKM.

The CDR3 reads CASSFSSYPLHNSGGEQFF. In DNA, the CDR3 is TGTGCCAGCAGTTTCTCCTCCTACCCACTCCATAACTCAGGGGGTGAGCAGTTCTTC. The rearrangement links TRBV27 to TRBJ2-1, with 7 nucleotides matching TRBD1. The V segment lost 3 bases and the J segment 9 bases; nucleotides outside the gene matches: 23. CDR1 and CDR2 (germline): MNHEY, SMNVEV (reference sequence). The CDR3 is made up of 19 amino acids.

The chain has TRBV9 and TRBJ2-2; tentative D call: TRBD1 (6 bases). Trimming left V 7 bases short and J 0 bases short, with 16 bases between. From germline, CDR1 is SGDLS and CDR2 YYNGEE. This CDR3 spans 16 amino acids. Written as DNA, the CDR3 is TGTGCCAGCGCGAGGGGGACACCAACGAACACCGGGGAGCTGTTTTTT. Residues: CASARGTPTNTGELFF. Full variable domain (missing parts from reference TRBV9 and TRBJ2-2): DSGVTQTPKHLITATGQRVTLRCSPRSGDLSVYWYQQSLDQGLQFLIQYYNGEERAKGNILERFSAQQFPDLHSELNLSSLELGDSALYFCASARGTPTNTGELFFGEGSRLTVL.

The V gene is TRBV4-3, the J gene TRBJ2-1; D unclear. The CDR3 is made up of 13 amino acids. Germline-derived CDR1 and CDR2 are LGHNA and YSLEER. With 0 bases removed from V and 9 bases from J, the gap between germline ends came to 9 bases. This CDR3 reads CASSQDAFGEQFF. CDR3 sequence (DNA): TGCGCCAGCAGCCAAGACGCATTCGGTGAGCAGTTCTTC.

The V and J genes are TRBV7-9 and TRBJ1-4, with D unclear. The CDR3 runs to 14 residues. Germline V gives CDR1 SEHNR, CDR2 FQNEAQ (reference sequence). Trimming took off 4 bases at V and 4 bases at J, with 10 bases between the two ends. CDR3: CASSSRPDNEKLFF. As DNA, the CDR3 is TGTGCCAGCAGCTCGCGTCCTGATAATGAAAAACTGTTTTTT.

The J gene is TRBJ2-7, the V gene TRBV14, with 8 bases fitting TRBD1. V trimming: 4 bases; J trimming: 6 bases; junction bases outside the gene matches: 8. The length of the CDR3 is 14 residues. The germline V gene has CDR1 SGHDN and CDR2 FVKESK. In DNA form, the CDR3 reads TGTGCCAGCAGCCGACAGGGGCCACTCCGCGAGCAGTACTTC. It codes for CASSRQGPLREQYF. Variable domain in full (rest from reference TRBV14 and TRBJ2-7): EAGVTQFPSHSVIEKGQTVTLRCDPISGHDNLYWYRRVMGKEIKFLLHFVKESKQDESGMPNNRFLAERTGGTYSTLKVQPAELEDSGVYFCASSRQGPLREQYFGPGTRLTVT.

The chain uses TRBV5-1 and TRBJ2-3; D ambiguous. The V gene lost 0 bases and the J gene lost 6 bases, with 20 bases spanning the gap. CDR1 is SGHRS, CDR2 YFSETQ, per germline. This CDR3 has 17 residues. The CDR3 region is CASSLVVRPKERDTQYF. The CDR3 DNA is TGCGCCAGCAGCTTGGTTGTGCGGCCGAAAGAAAGGGATACGCAGTATTTT. The full variable domain, its missing parts supplied by reference TRBV5-1 and TRBJ2-3, is KAGVTQTPRYLIKTRGQQVTLSCSPISGHRSVSWYQQTPGQGLQFLFEYFSETQRNKGNFPGRFSGRQFSNSRSEMNVSTLELGDSALYLCASSLVVRPKERDTQYFGPGTRLTVL.

V is TRBV19 and J is TRBJ1-5; 9 bases are shared with TRBD1. V dropped 10 bases and J dropped 4; count of bases not matched to a gene: 11. Germline lookup yields CDR1 LNHDA and CDR2 SQIVND (reference sequence). This CDR3 has 15 residues. CDR3 loop: CATRYTTGGNQPQHF. The CDR3 nucleotides are TGTGCCACTAGGTATACGACAGGGGGGAATCAGCCCCAGCATTTT. Filled out from reference TRBV19 and TRBJ1-5, the complete variable domain reads DGGITQSPKYLFRKEGQNVTLSCEQNLNHDAMYWYRQDPGQGLRLIYYSQIVNDFQKGDIAEGYSVSREKKESFPLTVTSAQKNPTAFYLCATRYTTGGNQPQHFGDGTRLSIL.

The chain links TRBV27 to TRBJ2-5; possible D gene TRBD1, 5 bases. In germline, CDR1 is MNHEY, CDR2 SMNVEV (reference sequence). The CDR3 has 15 residues. Trimming shortened V by 2 bases and J by 3 bases, and 13 bases separated the two germline ends. CDR3 protein: CASSLVRAAEETQYF. For the CDR3, the DNA is TGTGCCAGCAGTTTAGTCAGGGCGGCTGAAGAGACCCAGTACTTC.

This clone is medium-sized (0.01 to 0.1%) by share. The V call is TRBV6-4, the J call TRBJ2-3; possibly TRBD2 for D (6 bases). The germline V gene encodes CDR1 MRHNA and CDR2 SNTAGT. This CDR3 is 13 amino acids long. The ends were cut back, 3 bases at V and 8 bases at J, with 12 bases in the middle. As DNA, the CDR3 is TGTGCCAGCAGTGATACGGGAGAGGGTACGCAGTATTTT. Amino acids: CASSDTGEGTQYF.

V and J are TRBV11-2 and TRBJ1-2; 9 nucleotides line up with TRBD1. Germline V gene sequence: CDR1 SGHAT, CDR2 FQNNGV. V shed 4 bases, J shed 5 bases, and the junction held 2 bases outside the gene matches. This CDR3 has 13 residues. Written as DNA, the CDR3 is TGTGCCAGCAGCTCAGGACAGGGGTATGGCTACACCTTC. Its protein product is CASSSGQGYGYTF.

This chain connects TRBV7-2 to TRBJ1-4; no reliable D call. The CDR3 contains 14 residues. Germline values: CDR1 SGHTA, CDR2 FQGNSA. V was clipped by 5 bases and J by 1 base, with 8 bases between them. In DNA form, the CDR3 reads TGTGCCAGCAGCCCGAGAGGAACTAATGAAAAACTGTTTTTT. This encodes CASSPRGTNEKLFF. Looking up the rest from reference TRBV7-2 and TRBJ1-4 gives the full variable domain: GAGVSQSPSNKVTEKGKDVELRCDPISGHTALYWYRQSLGQGLEFLIYFQGNSAPDKSGLPSDRFSAERTGGSVSTLTIQRTQQEDSAVYLCASSPRGTNEKLFFGSGTQLSVL.

The sample holds one count of this clone. The J gene is TRBJ1-1, the V gene TRBV19; no clear D gene. The CDR3 spans 14 residues. The germline gives CDR1 LNHDA, CDR2 SQIVND (reference sequence). V lost 7 bases and J 5 bases, leaving 17 bases between the germline ends. CDR3 coding DNA: TGTGCCAGTATAATCCGCGGTACCTTTACTGAAGCTTTCTTT. It translates to CASIIRGTFTEAFF.